This T cell receptor (beta chain) emerged from a study of tumor and adjacent non-tumor tissue in lung cancer. The library came from three nested PCR rounds adapted from ARM-PCR protocols. TCRdb used MiXCR to reprocess the multiplex PCR reads, holding one entry per CDR3 protein. The sample yields tens of thousands of distinct CDR3 sequences, approximately 72% seen once. Turning to this clonotype: One end of the junction does not line up with germline, which may come from a read error.

RNA was extracted from bulk tissue without any cell sorting. Sequenced sample: lung tumor tissue. This receptor was obtained from a woman in her 40s with non-small cell lung cancer.

CDR3 DNA: TGTGCCAGCAGCCGATGGGGGAGAGAGCAGTATTTC. It codes for CASSRWGREQYF. J is TRBJ2-7 and V is TRBV7-8, with D perhaps matching TRBD1 or TRBD2 (5 bases each). This CDR3 has 12 amino acids. From germline, CDR1 is SGHVS and CDR2 FQNEAQ.